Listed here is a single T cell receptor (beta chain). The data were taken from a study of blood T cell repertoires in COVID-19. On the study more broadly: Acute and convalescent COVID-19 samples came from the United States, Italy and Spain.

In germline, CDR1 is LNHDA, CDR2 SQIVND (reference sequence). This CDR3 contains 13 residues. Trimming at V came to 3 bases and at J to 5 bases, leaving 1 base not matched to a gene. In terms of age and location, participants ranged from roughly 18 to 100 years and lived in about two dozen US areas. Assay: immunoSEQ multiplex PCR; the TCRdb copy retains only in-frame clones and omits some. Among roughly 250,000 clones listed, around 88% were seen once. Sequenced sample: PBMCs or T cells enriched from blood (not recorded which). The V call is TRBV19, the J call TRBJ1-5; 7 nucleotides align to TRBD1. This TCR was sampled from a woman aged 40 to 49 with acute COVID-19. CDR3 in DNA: TGTGCCAGTAGTATTCAGGGGGATCAGCCCCAGCATTTT. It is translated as CASSIQGDQPQHF.